Below, 28 T cell receptor beta chains from the same sample are listed, as sequenced in a study of breast tumors, draining lymph nodes, adjacent tissues. Samples came from axillary lymph nodes draining the breast cancer. MiXCR, run by TCRdb on the multiplex PCR reads, gives a single entry per CDR3 protein. Of about 130,000 distinct CDR3 sequences in the sample, 21% were seen once. The sequencing sample was made of axillary lymph node tissue. Receptors were obtained from a female donor with breast cancer. Some clones in this sample may be carry-over from other donors' samples.

As concerns this clonotype: A much larger clone differs from this one at a single base, so this may be a read error. The chain is built from TRBV7-8 and TRBJ1-4, with 8 bases aligning to TRBD1. Per germline, CDR1 SGHVS and CDR2 FQNEAQ. This CDR3 has 15 residues. The CDR3 nucleotides read TGTGTCAGCAGCTTAAGAGGACAGGGTGGAGAAAAACTGTTTTTT. Translated, it gives CVSSLRGQGGEKLFF.

The sample holds many counts of this clonotype. The CDR3 spells CASSFQPGGSYEQYF. The DNA of the CDR3 is TGTGCCAGCAGCTTCCAGCCGGGGGGCTCCTACGAGCAGTACTTC. The rearrangement uses TRBV13 and TRBJ2-7; 7 bases line up with TRBD2. Germline V lookup: CDR1 PRHDT, CDR2 FYEKMQ (reference sequence). The CDR3 consists of 15 residues. Unmatched junction bases numbered 5, after V lost 3 bases and J lost 0 bases.

This clonotype came up many times. This chain connects TRBV11-2 to TRBJ2-2; D perhaps matches TRBD1 (5 bases). CDR1 SGHAT and CDR2 FQNNGV come from the germline V gene. The CDR3 is made up of 14 amino acids. Trimming took off 3 bases at V and 1 base at J, with 6 bases between the two ends. The CDR3 loop reads CASSFQGNTGELFF. DNA for the CDR3: TGTGCCAGCAGCTTTCAGGGGAACACCGGGGAGCTGTTTTTT.

Written as DNA, the CDR3 is TGTGCCAGCAGTCCAAGGACTAGCGGGACGCGGTACAATGAGCAGTTCTTC. Translation gives CASSPRTSGTRYNEQFF. The rearrangement links TRBV27 to TRBJ2-1; 12 bases are a match to TRBD2. V was pared by 5 bases and J by 4 bases, with 9 bases of the junction left unmatched. From germline, CDR1 is MNHEY and CDR2 SMNVEV (reference sequence). CDR3 length: 17 amino acids.

At least ten counts were recorded for this clonotype. V gene TRBV7-6 combines with J gene TRBJ1-2; TRBD1 is a possible D gene (5 bases). Germline assignment: CDR1 SGHVS and CDR2 FNYEAQ. The CDR3 contains 12 residues. With 9 bases removed from V and 8 bases from J, the gap between germline ends came to 16 bases. This CDR3 reads CASGADVTGYTF. The CDR3 bases are TGTGCCAGTGGGGCGGACGTCACCGGCTACACCTTC.

This clonotype showed up many times. The chain couples TRBV5-1 to TRBJ1-4, with 11 bases that match TRBD1. This CDR3 is 14 amino acids long. V was clipped by 6 bases and J by 7 bases; unmatched bases: 5. Germline CDR1 reads SGHRS; CDR2 reads YFSETQ. CDR3 sequence reads: CASTPGQGGEKLFF. CDR3 DNA sequence: TGCGCCAGCACCCCGGGACAGGGGGGTGAAAAACTGTTTTTT.

This clonotype came up many times. This chain connects TRBV3-1 to TRBJ2-5; TRBD1 matches at 8 bases. V lost 11 bases and J lost 4; bases outside the gene matches: 9. The CDR3 extends over 13 amino acids. CDR1 and CDR2 from the germline V gene are LGHDT and YNNKEL (reference sequence). The CDR3 DNA follows: TGTGCCGTCTGGGCAGGGGGCTCAGAGACCCAGTACTTC. The encoded protein is CAVWAGGSETQYF.

This clonotype was seen repeatedly, ten times or more. This chain links TRBV5-1 with TRBJ2-2, with D perhaps TRBD2 (6 bases). This CDR3 is 16 amino acids long. CDR1 SGHRS and CDR2 YFSETQ come from the germline V gene. V shed 1 base and J shed 2 bases, with 12 bases lying between them. CDR3 sequence reads: CASSLNGSPNTGELFF. CDR3 nucleotide sequence: TGCGCCAGCAGCTTGAACGGGAGCCCCAACACCGGGGAGCTGTTTTTT.

The rearrangement links TRBV6-1 to TRBJ1-1, with unresolved D. Trimming stripped 4 bases from V and 0 bases from J, with 15 bases between. The germline CDR1 and CDR2 sequences are MNHNS and SASEGT. There are 16 residues in the CDR3. CDR3 in DNA: TGTGCCAGCAGTGGCCCCCGCAGGAGCCTGAACACTGAAGCTTTCTTT. Its translation: CASSGPRRSLNTEAFF.

This clonotype appeared many times. The chain employs TRBV7-6 and TRBJ2-3, with D perhaps being TRBD1 or TRBD2 (5 bases each). Germline loops: CDR1 SGHVS, CDR2 FNYEAQ. Trimming pared 7 bases from V and 1 base from J, leaving 18 bases between. The CDR3 has 16 residues. In DNA, the CDR3 is TGTGCCAGCACCCCCAAGAGGGGCCGAGGCACAGATACGCAGTATTTT. It yields the protein CASTPKRGRGTDTQYF.

About this clonotype itself: The germline gene is not matched at one end of the junction; a read error may be the cause. The chain links TRBV27 to TRBJ2-7; no firm D call. This CDR3 comprises 16 residues. From germline, CDR1 is MNHEY and CDR2 SMNVEV (reference sequence). The CDR3, as DNA: TGTGCCAGCAGTTTAAGTTCACCCGGATTAGCTCTCGAGCCGTACTTC. It codes for CASSLSSPGLALEPYF.

About this clonotype itself: A read error may explain this, as a much larger clone is one base away. This chain uses TRBV9 with TRBJ1-3, with 7 bases identical to TRBD1. The CDR3 loop spans 15 amino acids. Germline loops: CDR1 SGDLS, CDR2 YYNGEE. The CDR3, as DNA: TGTGCCAGCAGCGTTGAGGGGGCGGCTGGAAACACCATATGTTTT. It translates to CASSVEGAAGNTICF.

Ten or more counts support this clonotype. The chain uses TRBV20-1 and TRBJ1-6, with 8 bases that match TRBD1. Per the germline V gene, CDR1 is DFQATT and CDR2 is SNEGSKA (reference sequence). With 3 bases clipped from V and 0 bases from J, the junction kept 10 bases outside the gene matches. CDR3 size: 18 residues. DNA of the CDR3: TGCAGTGCTAGGGGGGGACAGGTACTAACCTCCTATAATTCACCCCTCCACTTT. Translated: CSARGGQVLTSYNSPLHF.

This clonotype was counted ten times or more. The genes are TRBV7-8 and TRBJ2-1; 10 nucleotides align to TRBD2. CDR3 size: 13 residues. Germline V gene sequence: CDR1 SGHVS, CDR2 FQNEAQ. The V and J ends lost 1 base and 9 bases, in that order; junction bases with no gene match: 0. The CDR3 sequence: CASSLVAGGEQFF. In DNA, the CDR3 is TGTGCCAGCAGCTTAGTAGCGGGAGGTGAGCAGTTCTTC.

In its sample, this clonotype was seen many times. The chain is built from TRBV24-1 and TRBJ2-7; possibly TRBD1 for D (6 bases). The CDR3 sequence is 16 residues long. CDR1 and CDR2 from the germline V gene are KGHDR and SFDVKD. Trimming took off 6 bases at V and 1 base at J, with 18 bases between the two ends. The CDR3 loop reads CATSLLGQTSSYEQYF. The DNA of the CDR3 is TGTGCCACCAGTCTGCTAGGACAGACTTCATCCTACGAGCAGTACTTC.

Many counts were recorded for this clonotype. V and J are TRBV7-3 and TRBJ2-1, with D unresolved. V was shortened by 5 bases and J by 15 bases, with 5 bases between the two germline ends. This CDR3 is 8 amino acids long. Looked up from germline, CDR1 is SGHTA and CDR2 is FQGTGA. The CDR3: CASSMRFF. The CDR3 bases are TGTGCCAGCAGCATGCGGTTCTTC.

This chain connects TRBV19 to TRBJ2-6; D perhaps matches TRBD1 (5 bases). The CDR3 covers 16 residues. V lost 5 bases and J 1 base, leaving 12 bases between the germline ends. The germline gives CDR1 LNHDA, CDR2 SQIVND (reference sequence). CDR3 sequence reads: CASSGGRQSGANVLTF. The CDR3 DNA sequence: TGTGCCAGTAGTGGCGGTCGACAGTCTGGGGCCAACGTCCTGACTTTC.

In its sample, this clonotype was seen many times. This chain connects TRBV2 to TRBJ1-4; TRBD1 agrees at 9 bases. The CDR3 is 12 amino acids. Germline V gene sequence: CDR1 SNHLY, CDR2 FYNNEI. V was pared by 4 bases and J by 11 bases, with 2 bases of the junction left unmatched. The CDR3 is CASSGTGAKLFF. The CDR3 DNA reads TGTGCCAGCAGTGGGACAGGGGCCAAACTGTTTTTT.

Many counts were recorded for this clonotype. V is TRBV5-1 and J is TRBJ2-2; D remains ambiguous. Germline values: CDR1 SGHRS, CDR2 YFSETQ. Trimming shortened V by 2 bases and J by 6 bases, and 8 bases separated the two germline ends. The CDR3 loop spans 13 amino acids. CDR3 in DNA: TGCGCCAGCAGCTTTATCGTCGCCGGGGAGCTGTTTTTT. This encodes CASSFIVAGELFF. Full variable domain (outside the CDR3, taken from reference TRBV5-1 and TRBJ2-2): KAGVTQTPRYLIKTRGQQVTLSCSPISGHRSVSWYQQTPGQGLQFLFEYFSETQRNKGNFPGRFSGRQFSNSRSEMNVSTLELGDSALYLCASSFIVAGELFFGEGSRLTVL.

This clonotype was found many times. V and J are TRBV3-1 and TRBJ1-3; D gene uncertain. Germline loops: CDR1 LGHDT, CDR2 YNNKEL (reference sequence). V was trimmed by 0 bases and J by 0 bases, leaving 9 bases between them. The CDR3 is 16 amino acids. The CDR3 sequence: CASSQDSTSSGNTIYF. The CDR3, as DNA: TGTGCCAGCAGCCAAGACTCGACGAGCTCTGGAAACACCATATATTTT.

This clonotype was found many times. The chain links TRBV6-6 to TRBJ2-7; D is tentatively TRBD1 or TRBD2 (6 bases each). The CDR3 sequence is 14 residues long. Trimming shortened V by 2 bases and J by 2 bases, and 10 bases separated the two germline ends. Germline lookup yields CDR1 MNHNY and CDR2 SVGAGI (reference sequence). This chain's CDR3 is CASSYGGTPYEQYF. In nucleotides, the CDR3 is TGTGCCAGCAGTTACGGCGGGACACCCTACGAGCAGTACTTC.

This clonotype was seen ten or more times. The rearrangement joins TRBV3-1 to TRBJ1-2; 9 bases align to TRBD1. The CDR3 length is 15 residues. Trimming took 4 bases from V and 8 from J; bases not matched to a gene: 11. CDR1 and CDR2 (germline): LGHDT, YNNKEL (reference sequence). This CDR3 is CASSPRDRAAWGYTF. CDR3 sequence (DNA): TGTGCCAGCAGCCCCCGGGACAGGGCTGCGTGGGGCTACACCTTC.

This chain connects TRBV14 to TRBJ2-7; TRBD1 matches at 9 bases. V lost 4 bases and J lost 4; bases outside the gene matches: 5. Per the germline V gene, CDR1 is SGHDN and CDR2 is FVKESK. CDR3 length: 14 amino acids. The CDR3 sequence: CASSPTGGGYEQYF. CDR3 in DNA: TGTGCCAGCAGCCCAACAGGGGGCGGGTACGAGCAGTACTTC. Using reference TRBV14 and TRBJ2-7 for the parts outside the CDR3, the full variable domain is EAGVTQFPSHSVIEKGQTVTLRCDPISGHDNLYWYRRVMGKEIKFLLHFVKESKQDESGMPNNRFLAERTGGTYSTLKVQPAELEDSGVYFCASSPTGGGYEQYFGPGTRLTVT.

The count of this clonotype is one. The chain uses TRBV6-6 and TRBJ1-6; D is possibly TRBD1 (5 bases). The V gene's germline CDR1 is MNHNY and CDR2 SVGAGI (reference sequence). The CDR3 extends over 17 amino acids. Deletions cut 0 bases from V and 10 bases from J, with 19 bases between. The CDR3 DNA sequence: TGTGCCAGCAGTTACTCCCCGAACGTTGATCGGGGCTCACCCCTCCACTTT. Translating gives CASSYSPNVDRGSPLHF.

This clonotype was seen more than once but under ten times. The V gene is TRBV28, the J gene TRBJ2-7; a weak D match, TRBD2 (7 bases). CDR1 is MDHEN, CDR2 SYDVKM, per germline. This CDR3 is built from 18 residues. V was shortened by 2 bases and J by 3 bases, with 23 bases between the two germline ends. Here the CDR3 DNA reads TGTGCCAGCAGTTTAAGGGGGGCTCTAGCGGAGTTCATCTACGAGCAGTACTTC. Translated, it gives CASSLRGALAEFIYEQYF.

There are many counts of this clonotype. The chain couples TRBV20-1 to TRBJ2-7, with 15 positions matching TRBD2. CDR1 is DFQATT, CDR2 SNEGSKA, per germline (reference sequence). The trim removed 5 bases at V and 4 bases at J, leaving 12 bases unmatched. This CDR3 is 17 amino acids long. The CDR3 coding sequence is TGCAGTGCTCCACCTCCGGGGACTAGCGGGAGGAAGTACGAGCAGTACTTC. Protein product: CSAPPPGTSGRKYEQYF.

This clonotype has only a few counts. The chain recombines TRBV18 with TRBJ2-1; 13 nucleotides agree with TRBD2. V shed 3 bases and J 5 bases; nucleotides not matched to a gene: 10. This CDR3 contains 18 residues. Germline loops: CDR1 KGHSH, CDR2 LQKENI. The CDR3 here is CASSPRTSGSWGHNEQFF. CDR3 DNA sequence: TGTGCCAGCTCACCCCGGACTAGCGGGAGTTGGGGCCACAATGAGCAGTTCTTC.

Points on this clonotype: This may arise from a read error, as a much more abundant clone is one base away. This rearrangement joins TRBV3-1 to TRBJ2-5, with D perhaps matching TRBD1 (6 bases). Germline values: CDR1 LGHDT, CDR2 YNNKEL (reference sequence). The CDR3 consists of 12 residues. The CDR3 spells CVSSQGLETQYF. CDR3 DNA sequence: TGTGTCAGCAGCCAGGGGTTGGAGACCCAGTACTTC.